One sample yielded the 5 T cell receptor beta chains listed below, sequenced in a study of cytomegalovirus exposure and HLA in healthy donors. The study ran its PCR with 60 Vbeta and 13 Jbeta primers. Profiled with immunoSEQ multiplex PCR; TCRdb holds only in-frame clones, not every one. The sample lists 150,000 to 200,000 clones, 75% to 85% occurring once. What was sequenced was PBMCs. All receptors derive from a young woman in good health and CMV-seropositive.

The rearrangement joins TRBV7-9 to TRBJ2-7; 13 nucleotides line up with TRBD2. The CDR3 extends over 16 amino acids. J lost 4 bases, V lost 5 bases, and 8 bases had no gene match. The germline V gene has CDR1 SEHNR and CDR2 FQNEAQ (reference sequence). CDR3 bases: TGTGCCAGCAGCCCCTGGACTAGCGGGAGTCCTTACGAGCAGTACTTC. Translating it yields CASSPWTSGSPYEQYF.

The CDR3 region has the DNA TGTGCCAGCAGCTTAGCTGCAGCCTACGAGCAGTACTTC. Its translation is CASSLAAAYEQYF. The chain recombines TRBV7-9 with TRBJ2-7; D gene uncertain. The CDR3 sequence is 13 residues long. Germline loops: CDR1 SEHNR, CDR2 FQNEAQ (reference sequence). The V end lost 0 bases, the J end lost 2 bases, and 5 bases lay between the germline ends.

On this clone: Germline is not matched at one junction end, which may reflect a read error. The J gene is TRBJ1-2, the V gene TRBV4-3; no definite D call. Germline lookup yields CDR1 LGHNA and CDR2 YSLEER. This CDR3 has 13 residues. The CDR3 region is CASSQALDYGYTF. The DNA of the CDR3 is TGCGCCAGCAGCCAAGCGTTGGACTACGGCTACACCTTC.

The chain has TRBV5-1 and TRBJ2-1, with D possibly being TRBD1 (5 bases). The ends were cut back, 2 bases at V and 6 bases at J, with 9 bases in the middle. The CDR3 has 13 residues. CDR1 and CDR2 from the germline V gene are SGHRS and YFSETQ. The CDR3 DNA reads as TGCGCCAGCAGCTTAGGGGTCGCCAATGAGCAGTTCTTC. This codes for CASSLGVANEQFF.

This clone was seen just once. This CDR3 reads CASGFGGREYEQYF. CDR3 bases: TGTGCCAGCGGGTTTGGCGGGAGGGAGTACGAGCAGTACTTC. This chain connects TRBV27 to TRBJ2-5; 9 positions match TRBD2. Near its end, the DNA agrees better with TRBJ2-7, so the J call may be wrong. Germline V CDR1 and CDR2: MNHEY, SMNVEV (reference sequence). The CDR3 runs to 14 residues.